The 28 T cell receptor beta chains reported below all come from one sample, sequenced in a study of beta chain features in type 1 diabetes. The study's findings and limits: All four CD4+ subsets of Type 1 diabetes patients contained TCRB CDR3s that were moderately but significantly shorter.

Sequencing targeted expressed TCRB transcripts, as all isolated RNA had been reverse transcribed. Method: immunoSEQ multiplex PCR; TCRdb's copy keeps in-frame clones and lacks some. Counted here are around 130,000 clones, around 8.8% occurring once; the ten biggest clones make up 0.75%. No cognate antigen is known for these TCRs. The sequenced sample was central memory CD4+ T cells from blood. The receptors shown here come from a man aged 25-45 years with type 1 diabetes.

The CDR3 is CASSRGQGYEQYF. The CDR3 DNA reads TGTGCCAGCAGCCGTGGACAGGGATACGAGCAGTACTTC. V gene TRBV5-6 combines with J gene TRBJ2-7; 8 positions agree with TRBD1. The CDR3 covers 13 residues. V shed 4 bases and J 4 bases; nucleotides not matched to a gene: 4. Looked up from germline, CDR1 is SGHDT and CDR2 is YYEEEE.

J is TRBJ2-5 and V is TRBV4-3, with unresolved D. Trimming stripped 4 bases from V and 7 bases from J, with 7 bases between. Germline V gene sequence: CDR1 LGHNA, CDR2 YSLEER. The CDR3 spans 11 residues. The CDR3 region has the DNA TGCGCCAGCAGCCCCACGAGGACCCAGTACTTC. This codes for CASSPTRTQYF.

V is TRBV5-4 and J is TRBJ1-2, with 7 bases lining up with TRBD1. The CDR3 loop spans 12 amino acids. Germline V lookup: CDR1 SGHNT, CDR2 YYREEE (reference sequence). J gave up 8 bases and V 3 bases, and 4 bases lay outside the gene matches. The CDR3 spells CASSSTGSGYTF. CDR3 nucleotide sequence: TGTGCCAGCAGCTCGACAGGGAGCGGCTACACCTTC. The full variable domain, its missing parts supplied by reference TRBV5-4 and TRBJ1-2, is ETGVTQSPTHLIKTRGQQVTLRCSSQSGHNTVSWYQQALGQGPQFIFQYYREEENGRGNFPPRFSGLQFPNYSSELNVNALELDDSALYLCASSSTGSGYTFGSGTRLTVV.

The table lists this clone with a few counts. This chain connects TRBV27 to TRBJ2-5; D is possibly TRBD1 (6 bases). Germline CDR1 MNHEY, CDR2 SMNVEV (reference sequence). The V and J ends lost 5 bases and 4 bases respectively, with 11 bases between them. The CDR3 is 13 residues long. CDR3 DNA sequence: TGTGCCAGCAGTCCCCAACAGGGAGAGACCCAGTACTTC. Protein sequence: CASSPQQGETQYF.

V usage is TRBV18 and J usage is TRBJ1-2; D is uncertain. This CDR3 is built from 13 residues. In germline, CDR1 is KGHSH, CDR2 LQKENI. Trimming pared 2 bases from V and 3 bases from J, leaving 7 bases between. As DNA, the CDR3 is TGTGCCAGCTCACCAGAGGAGGACTATGGCTACACCTTC. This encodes CASSPEEDYGYTF. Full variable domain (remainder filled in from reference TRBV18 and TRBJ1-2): NAGVMQNPRHLVRRRGQEARLRCSPMKGHSHVYWYRQLPEEGLKFMVYLQKENIIDESGMPKERFSAEFPKEGPSILRIQQVVRGDSAAYFCASSPEEDYGYTFGSGTRLTVV.

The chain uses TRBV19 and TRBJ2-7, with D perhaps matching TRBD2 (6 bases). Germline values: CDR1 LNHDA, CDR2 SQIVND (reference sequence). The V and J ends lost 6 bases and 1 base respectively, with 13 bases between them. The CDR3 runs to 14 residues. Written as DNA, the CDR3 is TGTGCCAGTAGGAAATCCGGGACTTCCTACGAGCAGTACTTC. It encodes CASRKSGTSYEQYF.

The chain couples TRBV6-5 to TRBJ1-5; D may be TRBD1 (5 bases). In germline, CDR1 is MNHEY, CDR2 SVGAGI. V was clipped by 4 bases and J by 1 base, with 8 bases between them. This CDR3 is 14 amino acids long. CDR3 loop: CASSSWGSNQPQHF. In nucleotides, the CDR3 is TGTGCCAGCAGTTCCTGGGGCAGCAATCAGCCCCAGCATTTT.

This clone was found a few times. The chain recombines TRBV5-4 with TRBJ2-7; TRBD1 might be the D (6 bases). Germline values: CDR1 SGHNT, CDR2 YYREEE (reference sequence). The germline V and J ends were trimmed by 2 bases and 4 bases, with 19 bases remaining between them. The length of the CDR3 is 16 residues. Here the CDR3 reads CASSLTPDSLTYEQYF. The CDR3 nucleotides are TGTGCCAGCAGCTTAACTCCGGACAGCCTCACTTACGAGCAGTACTTC.

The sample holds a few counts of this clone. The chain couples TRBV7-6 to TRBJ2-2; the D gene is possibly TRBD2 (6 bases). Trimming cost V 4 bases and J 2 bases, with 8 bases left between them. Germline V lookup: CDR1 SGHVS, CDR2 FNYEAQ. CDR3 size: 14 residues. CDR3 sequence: CASSSGLNTGELFF. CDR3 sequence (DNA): TGTGCCAGCAGCTCGGGACTCAACACCGGGGAGCTGTTTTTT.

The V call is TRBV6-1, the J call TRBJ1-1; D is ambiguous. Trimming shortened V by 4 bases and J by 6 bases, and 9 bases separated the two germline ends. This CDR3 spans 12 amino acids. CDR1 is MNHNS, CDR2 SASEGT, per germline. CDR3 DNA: TGTGCCAGCAGTGCTCGGCAGGCTGAAGCTTTCTTT. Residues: CASSARQAEAFF.

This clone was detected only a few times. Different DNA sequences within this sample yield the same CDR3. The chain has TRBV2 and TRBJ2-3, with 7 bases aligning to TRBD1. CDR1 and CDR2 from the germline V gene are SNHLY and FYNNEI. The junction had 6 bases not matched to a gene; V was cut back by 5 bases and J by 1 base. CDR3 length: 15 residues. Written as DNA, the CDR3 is TGTGCCAGCAGTTACCGGACAGGAGGCACAGATACGCAGTATTTT. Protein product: CASSYRTGGTDTQYF.

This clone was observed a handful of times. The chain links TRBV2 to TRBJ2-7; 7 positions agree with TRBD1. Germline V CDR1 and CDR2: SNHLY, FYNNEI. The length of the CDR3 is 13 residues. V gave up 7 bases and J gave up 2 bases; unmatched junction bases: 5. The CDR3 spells CASNRDRAYEQYF. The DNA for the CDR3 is TGTGCCAGCAACCGGGACAGAGCCTACGAGCAGTACTTC.

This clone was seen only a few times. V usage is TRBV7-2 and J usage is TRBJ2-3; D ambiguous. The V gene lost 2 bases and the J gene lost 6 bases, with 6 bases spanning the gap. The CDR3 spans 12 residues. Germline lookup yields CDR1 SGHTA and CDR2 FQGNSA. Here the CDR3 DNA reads TGTGCCAGCAGCTTATATGCGGATACGCAGTATTTT. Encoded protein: CASSLYADTQYF.

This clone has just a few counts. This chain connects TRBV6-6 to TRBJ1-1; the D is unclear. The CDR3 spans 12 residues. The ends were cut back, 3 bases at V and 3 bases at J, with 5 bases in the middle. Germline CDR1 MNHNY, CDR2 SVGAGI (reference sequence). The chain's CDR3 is CASSYRDTEAFF. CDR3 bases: TGTGCCAGCAGTTATCGAGACACTGAAGCTTTCTTT.

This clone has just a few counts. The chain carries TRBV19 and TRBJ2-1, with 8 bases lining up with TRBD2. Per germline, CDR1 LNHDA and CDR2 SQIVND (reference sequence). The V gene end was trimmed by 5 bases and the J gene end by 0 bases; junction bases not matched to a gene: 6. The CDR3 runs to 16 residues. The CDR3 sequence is CASSGAGGSSYNEQFF. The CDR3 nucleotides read TGTGCCAGTAGTGGGGCGGGGGGAAGCTCCTACAATGAGCAGTTCTTC.

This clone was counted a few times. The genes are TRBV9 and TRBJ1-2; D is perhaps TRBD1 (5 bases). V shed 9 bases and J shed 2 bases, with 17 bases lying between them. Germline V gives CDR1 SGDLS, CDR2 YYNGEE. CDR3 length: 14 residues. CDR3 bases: TGTGCCACTTCGCGGGGGGACGGGAACTATGGCTACACCTTC. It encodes CATSRGDGNYGYTF. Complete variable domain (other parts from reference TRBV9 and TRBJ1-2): DSGVTQTPKHLITATGQRVTLRCSPRSGDLSVYWYQQSLDQGLQFLIQYYNGEERAKGNILERFSAQQFPDLHSELNLSSLELGDSALYFCATSRGDGNYGYTFGSGTRLTVV.

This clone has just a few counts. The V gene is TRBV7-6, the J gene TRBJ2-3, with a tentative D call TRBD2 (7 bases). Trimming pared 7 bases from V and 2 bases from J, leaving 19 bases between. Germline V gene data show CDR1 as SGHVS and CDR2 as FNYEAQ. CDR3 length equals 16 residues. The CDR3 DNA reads TGTGCCAGCACGGAGTTCGGCGGGGGCGACACAGATACGCAGTATTTT. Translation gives CASTEFGGGDTDTQYF.

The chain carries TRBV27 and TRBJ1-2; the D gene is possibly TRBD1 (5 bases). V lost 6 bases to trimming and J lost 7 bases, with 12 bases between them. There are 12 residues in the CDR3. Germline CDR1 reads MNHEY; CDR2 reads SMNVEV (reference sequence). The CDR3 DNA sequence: TGTGCCAGCAGGGAAGGGGCGGTTGGCTACACCTTC. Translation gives CASREGAVGYTF.

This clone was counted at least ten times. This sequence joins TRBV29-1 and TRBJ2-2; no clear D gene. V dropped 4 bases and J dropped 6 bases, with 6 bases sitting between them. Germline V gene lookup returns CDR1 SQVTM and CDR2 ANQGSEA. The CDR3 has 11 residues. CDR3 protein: CSVGGAGELFF. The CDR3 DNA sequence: TGCAGCGTTGGAGGAGCCGGGGAGCTGTTTTTT.

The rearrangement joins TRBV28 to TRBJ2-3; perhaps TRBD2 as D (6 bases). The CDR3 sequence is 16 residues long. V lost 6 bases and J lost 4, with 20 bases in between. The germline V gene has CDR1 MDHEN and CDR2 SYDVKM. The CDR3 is CASSRGVATGADTQYF. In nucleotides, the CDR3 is TGTGCCAGCAGCCGCGGGGTCGCCACCGGGGCAGATACGCAGTATTTT.

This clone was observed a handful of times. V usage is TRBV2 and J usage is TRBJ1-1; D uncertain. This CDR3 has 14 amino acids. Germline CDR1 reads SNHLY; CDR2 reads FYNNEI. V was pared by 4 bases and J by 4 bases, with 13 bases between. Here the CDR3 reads CASSVWGAGTEAFF. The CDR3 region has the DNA TGTGCCAGCAGTGTGTGGGGAGCGGGCACTGAAGCTTTCTTT.

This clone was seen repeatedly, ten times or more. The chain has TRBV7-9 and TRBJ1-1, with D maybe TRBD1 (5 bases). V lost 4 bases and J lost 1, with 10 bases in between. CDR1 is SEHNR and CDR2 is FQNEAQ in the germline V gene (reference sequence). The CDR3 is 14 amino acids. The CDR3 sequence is CASSWGTRNTEAFF. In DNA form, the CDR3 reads TGTGCCAGCAGCTGGGGGACTCGGAACACTGAAGCTTTCTTT.

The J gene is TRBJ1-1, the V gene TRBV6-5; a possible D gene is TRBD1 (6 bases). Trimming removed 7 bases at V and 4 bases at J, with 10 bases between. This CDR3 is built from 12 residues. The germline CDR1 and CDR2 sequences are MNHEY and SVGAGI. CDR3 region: CASTKGGTEAFF. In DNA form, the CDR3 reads TGTGCCAGCACCAAAGGGGGCACTGAAGCTTTCTTT.

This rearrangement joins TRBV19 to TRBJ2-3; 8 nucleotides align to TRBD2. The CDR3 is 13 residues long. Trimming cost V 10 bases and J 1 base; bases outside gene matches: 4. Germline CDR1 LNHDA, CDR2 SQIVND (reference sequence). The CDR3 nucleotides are TGTGCCACTCTTAGCGGGGGCACAGATACGCAGTATTTT. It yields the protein CATLSGGTDTQYF.

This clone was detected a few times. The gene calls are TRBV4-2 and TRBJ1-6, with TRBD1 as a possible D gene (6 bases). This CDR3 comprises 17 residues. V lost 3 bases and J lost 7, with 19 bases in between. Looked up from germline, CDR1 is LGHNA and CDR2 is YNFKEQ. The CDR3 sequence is CASSQRAQGPWNSPLHF. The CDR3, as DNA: TGTGCCAGCAGCCAGAGGGCCCAGGGGCCATGGAATTCACCCCTCCACTTT.

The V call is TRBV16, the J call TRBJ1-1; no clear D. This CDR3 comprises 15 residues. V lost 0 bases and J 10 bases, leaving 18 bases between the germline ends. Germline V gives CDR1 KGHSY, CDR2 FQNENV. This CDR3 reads CASSQSDMSNSRAFF. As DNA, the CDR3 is TGTGCCAGCAGCCAATCAGATATGAGTAACAGTAGAGCTTTCTTT.

This CDR3 reads CASSQGGRAYEQYF. CDR3 sequence (DNA): TGTGCCAGCAGTCAAGGGGGACGGGCCTACGAGCAGTACTTC. The gene calls are TRBV28 and TRBJ2-7; D possibly corresponds to TRBD1 (6 bases). There are 14 residues in the CDR3. V was clipped by 5 bases and J by 2 bases, with 13 bases between them. CDR1 is MDHEN and CDR2 is SYDVKM in the germline V gene.

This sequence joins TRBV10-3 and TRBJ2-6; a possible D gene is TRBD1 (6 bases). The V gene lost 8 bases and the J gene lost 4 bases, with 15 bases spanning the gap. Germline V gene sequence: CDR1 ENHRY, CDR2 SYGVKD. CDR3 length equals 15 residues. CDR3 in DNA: TGTGCCATCGGGGGACAAAACGCAGGGGCCAACGTCCTGACTTTC. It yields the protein CAIGGQNAGANVLTF.